The clone carrying this T cell receptor beta chain occurred a few times. As yet, its antigen is unknown. V shed 4 bases and J 5 bases; nucleotides not matched to a gene: 8. CDR3 size: 16 residues. These data originate in a study of identical twins. Overall study results and limits: Researchers reported excess low generation probability among twin-shared out-of-frame alpha sequences.

One entry per CDR3 protein, called by TCRdb with MiXCR from the 5' RACE reads. The table has roughly 720,000 distinct CDR3 sequences, over 15% seen once; the top ten hold around 12%. These records were also assigned to another study, of T cells expressing NK-cell markers.

The V gene is TRBV12-3 or TRBV12-4, the J gene TRBJ1-2; 12 bases are a match to TRBD1. This TCR came from a young woman in good health. Sequenced sample: PBMCs. The chain's CDR3 is CASSSLGTGGAYGYTF. CDR3 nucleotides: TGTGCCAGCAGTTCACTAGGGACAGGGGGCGCGTATGGCTACACCTTC.